Listed here are 31 T cell receptor beta chains from one sample, sequenced in a study of monozygotic twins with inflammatory bowel disease. From the 5' RACE reads, TCRdb lists one entry per CDR3 protein and no DNA. Its table lists approximately 160,000 distinct CDR3 sequences. The sequencing input was blood. The receptors were sampled from a human donor with ulcerative colitis or Crohn's disease, or a healthy co-twin of an affected twin (not recorded which).

The V call is TRBV20-1, the J call TRBJ2-3; TCRdb outputs TRBD1, but without DNA this stays unchecked. Germline V lookup: CDR1 DFQATT, CDR2 SNEGSKA (reference sequence). There are 17 residues in the CDR3. Here the CDR3 reads CSAPGRGAFGGTDTQYF.

The chain carries TRBV28 and TRBJ1-2; with no DNA, the TCRdb D assignment of TRBD1 cannot be verified. Looked up from germline, CDR1 is MDHEN and CDR2 is SYDVKM. CDR3 length equals 17 residues. CDR3 in amino acids: CASSVPPPTGTYYGYTF.

The chain combines TRBV7-2 with TRBJ2-3. The CDR3 is made up of 17 amino acids. In germline, CDR1 is SGHTA, CDR2 FQGNSA. CDR3: CASSLATSGSGTDTQYF.

J is TRBJ1-5 and V is TRBV20-1. Per the germline V gene, CDR1 is DFQATT and CDR2 is SNEGSKA (reference sequence). This CDR3 contains 14 residues. The CDR3 spells CSAGGGGGNQPQHF.

V usage is TRBV6-5 and J usage is TRBJ2-3; the D call from TCRdb, TRBD2, cannot be confirmed without DNA. The germline V gene has CDR1 MNHEY and CDR2 SVGAGI. This CDR3 comprises 19 residues. The CDR3 sequence: CASSYDPAGTSGRYDTQYF.

This chain connects TRBV7-9 to TRBJ1-1; without DNA, the TCRdb call of TRBD1 cannot be checked. From germline, CDR1 is SEHNR and CDR2 FQNEAQ (reference sequence). This CDR3 region has 13 residues. This CDR3 reads CASSLDTRTEAFF.

The J gene is TRBJ2-3, the V gene TRBV5-1; as DNA is missing, the TRBD2 call by TCRdb cannot be tested. This CDR3 is 16 amino acids long. Germline V gene data show CDR1 as SGHRS and CDR2 as YFSETQ. The CDR3 sequence is CASSLESLGSTDTQYF.

The rearrangement links TRBV5-5 to TRBJ2-4; with no DNA, the TCRdb D assignment of TRBD1 cannot be verified. The CDR3 length is 14 residues. Germline CDR1 is SGHKS and CDR2 is YYEKEE (reference sequence). This CDR3 reads CASSLPPLENIQYF.

The V gene is TRBV19, the J gene TRBJ2-5; lacking DNA, the TRBD2 call made by TCRdb goes unchecked. The germline CDR1 and CDR2 sequences are LNHDA and SQIVND (reference sequence). The CDR3 is made up of 16 amino acids. The CDR3: CASSPYSGRIGETQYF.

This sequence joins TRBV2 and TRBJ1-1; without DNA, the TCRdb call of TRBD1 cannot be checked. The CDR3 covers 14 residues. CDR1 is SNHLY, CDR2 FYNNEI, per germline. The CDR3 reads CASSRQSPNTEAFF. Variable domain in full (rest from reference TRBV2 and TRBJ1-1): EPEVTQTPSHQVTQMGQEVILRCVPISNHLYFYWYRQILGQKVEFLVSFYNNEISEKSEIFDDQFSVERPDGSNFTLKIRSTKLEDSAMYFCASSRQSPNTEAFFGQGTRLTVV.

V usage is TRBV12-3 or TRBV12-4 and J usage is TRBJ1-6; TCRdb outputs TRBD1, but without DNA this stays unchecked. The CDR3 spans 12 residues. This chain's CDR3 is CASRQGVSPLHF.

V usage is TRBV20-1 and J usage is TRBJ1-5; TCRdb gives TRBD1 as the D gene, but with no DNA this cannot be confirmed. The CDR3 is 15 residues long. Germline loops: CDR1 DFQATT, CDR2 SNEGSKA (reference sequence). CDR3 region: CSATGQITSNQPQHF.

The rearrangement uses TRBV12-3 or TRBV12-4 and TRBJ2-7; as DNA is missing, the TRBD1 call by TCRdb cannot be tested. The CDR3 has 14 amino acids. The CDR3 spells CASTIGQGSREQYF.

The genes are TRBV28 and TRBJ1-1; as DNA is missing, the TRBD1 call by TCRdb cannot be tested. The CDR3 runs to 11 residues. Germline V CDR1 and CDR2: MDHEN, SYDVKM. CDR3 protein: CASRGQPEAFF.

The chain uses TRBV28 and TRBJ2-7; TCRdb lists TRBD1, though no DNA is available to test this call. Germline V gene lookup returns CDR1 MDHEN and CDR2 SYDVKM. The CDR3 contains 15 residues. This chain's CDR3 is CASSLGPDRTYEQYF.

This chain joins TRBV20-1 and TRBJ2-2; TCRdb designates TRBD2, a call that cannot be tested without DNA. The CDR3 has 16 residues. Germline V CDR1 and CDR2: DFQATT, SNEGSKA (reference sequence). The CDR3 spells CSARTRTSTNTGELFF.

The CDR3 sequence: CSARDHASSYNEQFF. The chain joins TRBV20-1 to TRBJ2-1. The germline gives CDR1 DFQATT, CDR2 SNEGSKA (reference sequence). The CDR3 contains 15 residues.

The chain recombines TRBV29-1 with TRBJ2-1; absent DNA, TCRdb's TRBD1 call cannot be checked. Germline CDR1 SQVTM, CDR2 ANQGSEA. There are 12 residues in the CDR3. CDR3 protein: CSVPTGYNEQFF.

The chain links TRBV7-2 to TRBJ1-6; TCRdb designates TRBD1, a call that cannot be tested without DNA. From germline, CDR1 is SGHTA and CDR2 FQGNSA. This CDR3 contains 14 residues. CDR3 loop: CASRDGGVGSPLHF.

The V and J genes are TRBV25-1 and TRBJ2-5; no DNA is available, so the TRBD2 call from TCRdb remains unchecked. Germline loops: CDR1 MGHDK, CDR2 SYGVNS. CDR3 length equals 16 residues. The CDR3 is CASSEGLELYQETQYF.

The V call is TRBV11-2, the J call TRBJ1-6. The germline V gene encodes CDR1 SGHAT and CDR2 FQNNGV. The CDR3 length is 16 residues. This CDR3 is CASSDYRSSYNSPLHF.

This chain links TRBV20-1 with TRBJ1-5. Germline V gene sequence: CDR1 DFQATT, CDR2 SNEGSKA (reference sequence). CDR3 length equals 17 residues. The CDR3 protein is CSARDPQSGRSNQPQHF.

The J gene is TRBJ2-3, the V gene TRBV10-3; with no DNA, the TCRdb D assignment of TRBD1 cannot be verified. Germline values: CDR1 ENHRY, CDR2 SYGVKD. This CDR3 region has 13 residues. The CDR3 region is CAIGGGSTDTQYF.

This chain links TRBV18 with TRBJ2-1. This CDR3 spans 13 amino acids. Germline CDR1 is KGHSH and CDR2 is LQKENI. CDR3 sequence: CASSRESYNEQFF.

The rearrangement links TRBV20-1 to TRBJ1-5. The CDR3 runs 14 residues. Germline lookup yields CDR1 DFQATT and CDR2 SNEGSKA (reference sequence). The CDR3 spells CSAGGGSRNQPQHF.

The chain combines TRBV29-1 with TRBJ1-1. Germline CDR1 and CDR2: SQVTM and ANQGSEA. The CDR3 loop spans 15 amino acids. The CDR3: CSVEKGYGKNTEAFF.

The V and J genes are TRBV13 and TRBJ2-7; TCRdb outputs TRBD2, but without DNA this stays unchecked. Germline V lookup: CDR1 PRHDT, CDR2 FYEKMQ (reference sequence). The CDR3 covers 15 residues. The CDR3 is CASSAGLAGSHEQYF. Filled out from reference TRBV13 and TRBJ2-7, the complete variable domain reads AAGVIQSPRHLIKEKRETATLKCYPIPRHDTVYWYQQGPGQDPQFLISFYEKMQSDKGSIPDRFSAQQFSDYHSELNMSSLELGDSALYFCASSAGLAGSHEQYFGPGTRLTVT.

This chain connects TRBV12-3 or TRBV12-4 to TRBJ1-6. This CDR3 has 16 residues. Here the CDR3 reads CASSLGQGSYNSPLHF.

CDR3 region: CSAVGRGEAFF. This chain joins TRBV20-1 and TRBJ1-1; TCRdb selects TRBD1, and the lack of DNA leaves this call unchecked. In germline, CDR1 is DFQATT, CDR2 SNEGSKA (reference sequence). This CDR3 has 11 amino acids.

The chain joins TRBV12-3 or TRBV12-4 to TRBJ2-1. CDR3 size: 14 residues. This CDR3 is CASSVGPAYNEQFF.

The chain is built from TRBV7-6 and TRBJ1-4; TCRdb's D gene call, TRBD1, goes unchecked for lack of DNA. Germline V lookup: CDR1 SGHVS, CDR2 FNYEAQ. This CDR3 is 15 amino acids long. CDR3 protein: CASSKNRGQGEKLFF.